This TCR beta chain was sequenced for a study of shared clonotypes between healthy human individuals. About the study: CD4 naive and memory got three plates each, CD8 naive two, CD8 memory one. Study-level results: The generation probabilities recorded for non-shared clonotypes fell below those of clonotypes shared by all four donors.

For this clone: Its specificity is unknown.

The assay was immunoSEQ multiplex PCR, and TCRdb's table has in-frame clones only and misses some. The table records millions of clones, 80% to 95% of them present only once. This CDR3 is 16 amino acids long. CDR1 and CDR2 from the germline V gene are MGHRA and YSYEKL. The V gene end was trimmed by 1 base and the J gene end by 7 bases; junction bases not matched to a gene: 10. The specimen was naive CD4+ T cells from PBMCs. Specified subset: CD45RA+ positively selected. J is TRBJ2-1 and V is TRBV4-1, with TRBD2 identical over 7 bases. This TCR came from a man between 18 and 29 years old in good health. Some clones in this sample may be carry-over from other donors' samples. In DNA, the CDR3 is TGCGCCAGCAGCCAAGGTGTAGCGGGCGTGGGAAATGAGCAGTTCTTC. Amino acids: CASSQGVAGVGNEQFF.